One sample yielded the 27 T cell receptor beta chains listed below, sequenced in a study of T cells expressing NK-cell markers. TCRdb reprocessed the 5' RACE reads, keeping one entry per CDR3 protein, no DNA. This sample contains roughly 390,000 distinct CDR3 sequences. Sequenced input: blood T cells: a sorted CD56 or NKG2C T cell subset, CD4+ or CD8+ T cells, or bulk PBMC T cells (not recorded which). The source is a man aged 18-75 years in good health.

The V call is TRBV4-2, the J call TRBJ2-5; with no DNA, the TCRdb D assignment of TRBD2 cannot be verified. The germline CDR1 and CDR2 sequences are LGHNA and YNFKEQ. This CDR3 is 17 amino acids long. CDR3 sequence reads: CASSQAPFGSGQETQYF.

The rearrangement joins TRBV16 to TRBJ1-5; TCRdb lists TRBD1, though no DNA is available to test this call. The germline V gene encodes CDR1 KGHSY and CDR2 FQNENV. The CDR3 totals 15 residues. The CDR3 is CASSQSAGGVQPQHF.

The genes are TRBV12-5 and TRBJ1-5. Per germline, CDR1 LGHNT and CDR2 FRNRAP. The CDR3 loop spans 12 amino acids. The CDR3 loop is CASANSNQPQHF.

This chain uses TRBV28 with TRBJ2-6. Per germline, CDR1 MDHEN and CDR2 SYDVKM. The CDR3 consists of 17 residues. CDR3 residues: CASSSPGSPGGANVLTF.

J is TRBJ1-2 and V is TRBV7-2; TCRdb outputs TRBD1, but without DNA this stays unchecked. This CDR3 comprises 16 residues. Germline values: CDR1 SGHTA, CDR2 FQGNSA. CDR3 residues: CASSFDYTGGYYGYTF.

This rearrangement joins TRBV20-1 to TRBJ2-1; TCRdb selects TRBD1, and the lack of DNA leaves this call unchecked. There are 17 residues in the CDR3. The V gene's germline CDR1 is DFQATT and CDR2 SNEGSKA (reference sequence). The CDR3 here is CSARDASGGGTYNEQFF.

The genes are TRBV24-1 and TRBJ2-5; TCRdb names TRBD2, which stays unverified in the absence of DNA. This CDR3 spans 16 amino acids. Germline CDR1 and CDR2: KGHDR and SFDVKD. CDR3 sequence: CATSDVASGDQETQYF.

This chain uses TRBV27 with TRBJ2-5; TCRdb's assignment of TRBD1 cannot be checked, as there is no DNA. The V gene's germline CDR1 is MNHEY and CDR2 SMNVEV (reference sequence). The CDR3 is made up of 16 amino acids. The CDR3 loop is CASRKTGHVVLETQYF.

The rearrangement joins TRBV20-1 to TRBJ1-5; TCRdb's D gene call, TRBD1, goes unchecked for lack of DNA. CDR1 and CDR2 from the germline V gene are DFQATT and SNEGSKA (reference sequence). This CDR3 comprises 17 residues. CDR3 residues: CSAQQHRGQSRLQPQHF.

The chain links TRBV28 to TRBJ2-7. CDR1 is MDHEN, CDR2 SYDVKM, per germline. The CDR3 runs to 13 residues. CDR3 protein: CASSPHGSYEQYF.

The chain couples TRBV10-3 to TRBJ2-5; TCRdb outputs TRBD2, but without DNA this stays unchecked. Germline V gene data show CDR1 as ENHRY and CDR2 as SYGVKD. CDR3 length: 13 amino acids. The CDR3: CAIRKLAAETQYF.

The chain links TRBV11-2 to TRBJ1-1. This CDR3 is 15 amino acids long. Germline V gene sequence: CDR1 SGHAT, CDR2 FQNNGV. CDR3 residues: CASSFPIGLNTEAFF.

The chain uses TRBV7-2 and TRBJ2-5; without DNA, the TCRdb call of TRBD1 cannot be checked. This CDR3 region has 16 residues. Germline CDR1 SGHTA, CDR2 FQGNSA. The CDR3 sequence: CASSLAGQGIAETQYF.

The genes are TRBV6-5 and TRBJ2-4; TCRdb's assignment of TRBD2 cannot be checked, as there is no DNA. Germline lookup yields CDR1 MNHEY and CDR2 SVGAGI. The CDR3 runs 19 residues. The CDR3 loop is CASSSRIGGGSQRGNIQYF.

V and J are TRBV9 and TRBJ1-6. Germline lookup yields CDR1 SGDLS and CDR2 YYNGEE. The CDR3 runs to 14 residues. CDR3 region: CASSVDVKNSPLHF.

This rearrangement joins TRBV20-1 to TRBJ1-2; the TRBD1 assignment by TCRdb is unverifiable without DNA. Germline-derived CDR1 and CDR2 are DFQATT and SNEGSKA (reference sequence). The CDR3 length is 16 residues. CDR3 amino acids: CSARATGATTSYGYTF.

The rearrangement links TRBV7-7 to TRBJ2-5; TCRdb selects TRBD2, and the lack of DNA leaves this call unchecked. This CDR3 has 16 amino acids. Germline assignment: CDR1 SSHAT and CDR2 FNYEAQ (reference sequence). The CDR3 loop is CASSLTGGGAVETQYF.

The chain links TRBV24-1 to TRBJ2-7; TCRdb gives TRBD1 as the D gene, but with no DNA this cannot be confirmed. Germline-derived CDR1 and CDR2 are KGHDR and SFDVKD. This CDR3 contains 13 residues. The CDR3: CATSDLDRNRQYF.

The rearrangement uses TRBV5-6 and TRBJ1-2; TCRdb names TRBD1, which stays unverified in the absence of DNA. This CDR3 has 18 residues. Germline V gene lookup returns CDR1 SGHDT and CDR2 YYEEEE. The CDR3 loop reads CERDRGEVARILNYGYTF.

This chain links TRBV3-1 with TRBJ2-5; the D gene TCRdb calls, TRBD2, cannot be checked with no DNA. The length of the CDR3 is 17 residues. Germline CDR1 reads LGHDT; CDR2 reads YNNKEL (reference sequence). CDR3 sequence: CASSQDWPSGGQETQYF.

The chain employs TRBV5-1 and TRBJ1-6. Germline V CDR1 and CDR2: SGHRS, YFSETQ. This CDR3 comprises 15 residues. The CDR3 loop is CASSLGQIDNSPLHF.

This chain joins TRBV20-1 and TRBJ2-3; TCRdb reports TRBD1, a call that lacks DNA to check it against. Germline CDR1 and CDR2: DFQATT and SNEGSKA (reference sequence). There are 15 residues in the CDR3. CDR3 amino acids: CSARDWDAYTDTQYF.

The chain joins TRBV24-1 to TRBJ2-5. This CDR3 is built from 14 residues. CDR1 KGHDR and CDR2 SFDVKD come from the germline V gene. This CDR3 is CATSDRQYQETQYF.

This chain uses TRBV6-1 with TRBJ2-7; TCRdb's D gene call, TRBD1, goes unchecked for lack of DNA. This CDR3 is 16 amino acids long. Germline V gene data show CDR1 as MNHNS and CDR2 as SASEGT. The CDR3 here is CASAPRPTLSSYEQYF.

The chain links TRBV5-1 to TRBJ2-7; checking the TCRdb D call of TRBD1 is not possible without DNA. Germline values: CDR1 SGHRS, CDR2 YFSETQ. The CDR3 spans 15 residues. The CDR3 protein is CASSLAGQTSYEQYF.

The chain has TRBV3-1 and TRBJ2-7; TCRdb's assignment of TRBD1 cannot be checked, as there is no DNA. Germline-derived CDR1 and CDR2 are LGHDT and YNNKEL (reference sequence). This CDR3 has 14 amino acids. This CDR3 is CASRMNRVTGEQYF.

V is TRBV4-2 and J is TRBJ2-7. The germline CDR1 and CDR2 sequences are LGHNA and YNFKEQ. This CDR3 is built from 14 residues. CDR3 in amino acids: CASSQDINLGEQYF.